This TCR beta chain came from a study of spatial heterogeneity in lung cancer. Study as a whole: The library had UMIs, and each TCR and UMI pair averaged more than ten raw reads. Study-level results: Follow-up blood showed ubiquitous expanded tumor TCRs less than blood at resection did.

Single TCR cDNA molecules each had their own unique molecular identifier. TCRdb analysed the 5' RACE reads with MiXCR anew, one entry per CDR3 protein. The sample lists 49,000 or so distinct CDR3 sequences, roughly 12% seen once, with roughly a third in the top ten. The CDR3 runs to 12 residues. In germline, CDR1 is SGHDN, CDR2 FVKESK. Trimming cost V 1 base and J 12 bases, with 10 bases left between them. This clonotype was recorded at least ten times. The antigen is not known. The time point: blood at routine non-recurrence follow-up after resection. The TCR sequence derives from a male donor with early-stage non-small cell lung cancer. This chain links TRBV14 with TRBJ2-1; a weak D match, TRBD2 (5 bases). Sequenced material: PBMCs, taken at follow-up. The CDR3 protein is CASSQARTVQFF. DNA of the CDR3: TGTGCCAGCAGCCAAGCGAGGACTGTGCAGTTCTTC.